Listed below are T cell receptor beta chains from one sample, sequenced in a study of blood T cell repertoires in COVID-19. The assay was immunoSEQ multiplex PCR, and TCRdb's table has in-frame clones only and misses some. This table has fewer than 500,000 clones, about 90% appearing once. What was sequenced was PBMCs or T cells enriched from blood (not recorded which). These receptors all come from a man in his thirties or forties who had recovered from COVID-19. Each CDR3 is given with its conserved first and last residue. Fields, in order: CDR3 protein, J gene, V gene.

cdr3_aa: CASTPWRQETQYF; j_call: TRBJ2-5; v_call: TRBV12-3/TRBV12-4
cdr3_aa: CASSLQGSAGNTIYF; j_call: TRBJ1-3; v_call: TRBV5-1
cdr3_aa: CASRTAAPGELFF; j_call: TRBJ2-2; v_call: TRBV2
cdr3_aa: CASSAGGANAFF; j_call: TRBJ1-1; v_call: TRBV9
cdr3_aa: CAWNLQGVNTEAFF; j_call: TRBJ1-1; v_call: TRBV30
cdr3_aa: CASSFTRLDEKLFF; j_call: TRBJ1-4; v_call: TRBV7-9
cdr3_aa: CASSLGTGLTYEQYF; j_call: TRBJ2-7; v_call: TRBV5-1
cdr3_aa: CASSFSGTSGSSTDTQYF; j_call: TRBJ2-3; v_call: TRBV5-1
cdr3_aa: CASSLLEQSSGNTIYF; j_call: TRBJ1-3; v_call: TRBV7-8
cdr3_aa: CASSQDLKQNYNYGYTF; j_call: TRBJ1-2; v_call: TRBV4-2
cdr3_aa: CSVRTGVVNTEAFF; j_call: TRBJ1-1; v_call: TRBV29-1
cdr3_aa: CASSVLAGGSYNEQFF; j_call: TRBJ2-1; v_call: TRBV9
cdr3_aa: CASSRKAGSSYNEQFF; j_call: TRBJ2-1; v_call: TRBV14
cdr3_aa: CASSYGTTNSPLHF; j_call: TRBJ1-6; v_call: TRBV5-4
cdr3_aa: CASRPTASGANVLTF; j_call: TRBJ2-6; v_call: TRBV19
cdr3_aa: CASSAGTGDNQPQHF; j_call: TRBJ1-5; v_call: TRBV9
cdr3_aa: CASSSMSGHRGQPQHF; j_call: TRBJ1-5; v_call: TRBV21-1
cdr3_aa: CSASSAGGRSNYGYTF; j_call: TRBJ1-2; v_call: TRBV20-1
cdr3_aa: CSVEAGKYEQYF; j_call: TRBJ2-7; v_call: TRBV29-1
cdr3_aa: CASSLAAVGPNGNTIYF; j_call: TRBJ1-3; v_call: TRBV7-6
cdr3_aa: CASSLQTRGNQPQHF; j_call: TRBJ1-5; v_call: TRBV10-2
cdr3_aa: CASSTGNNEQFF; j_call: TRBJ2-1; v_call: TRBV27
cdr3_aa: CASSLDQGPYNEQFF; j_call: TRBJ2-1; v_call: TRBV11-3
cdr3_aa: CASSDAGTGATNEKLFF; j_call: TRBJ1-4; v_call: TRBV19
cdr3_aa: CASSPDPGQGSYEQYF; j_call: TRBJ2-7; v_call: TRBV7-9
cdr3_aa: CAWSVLTGTDTQYF; j_call: TRBJ2-3; v_call: TRBV30
cdr3_aa: CASRDRWSEKLFF; j_call: TRBJ1-4; v_call: TRBV27
cdr3_aa: CSVASHAPGGANYGYTF; j_call: TRBJ1-2; v_call: TRBV29-1
cdr3_aa: CASSLTGASPNSPLHF; j_call: TRBJ1-6; v_call: TRBV27
cdr3_aa: CASSVGHLIYYEQYF; j_call: TRBJ2-7; v_call: TRBV19
cdr3_aa: CASSPERSYGYTF; j_call: TRBJ1-2; v_call: TRBV12-3/TRBV12-4
cdr3_aa: CAISESLGENYGYTF; j_call: TRBJ1-2; v_call: TRBV10-3
cdr3_aa: CASGGSSEKLFF; j_call: TRBJ1-4; v_call: TRBV7-9
cdr3_aa: CASSPRLARITDTQYF; j_call: TRBJ2-3; v_call: TRBV18
cdr3_aa: CASRVPLTKMNTEAFF; j_call: TRBJ1-1; v_call: TRBV2
cdr3_aa: CARIPFEPEAFF; j_call: TRBJ1-1; v_call: TRBV5-1
cdr3_aa: CASSSKGQGARANEKLFF; j_call: TRBJ1-4; v_call: TRBV7-6
cdr3_aa: CASIPDRRNTEAFF; j_call: TRBJ1-1; v_call: TRBV27
cdr3_aa: CASSYSTTQETQYF; j_call: TRBJ2-5; v_call: TRBV6-2/TRBV6-3
cdr3_aa: CASSQDVSRRSPLHF; j_call: TRBJ1-6; v_call: TRBV4-1
cdr3_aa: CASSLDKTVRNSPLHF; j_call: TRBJ1-6; v_call: TRBV11-2
cdr3_aa: CASSSSGPLAKNIQYF; j_call: TRBJ2-4; v_call: TRBV19